The 31 T cell receptor beta chains given below trace back to one sample, sequenced in a study of blood T cell repertoires in COVID-19. Only in-frame clones appear in the TCRdb table, and some are missing; sequencing was by immunoSEQ multiplex PCR. The sample has tens of thousands of clones; roughly 83% are singletons. Sequenced input: peripheral blood. These TCRs come from a man older than 75 with active or convalescent COVID-19.

Worth noting for this clone: The identical CDR3 is also encoded by other nucleotide sequences in the sample. The chain is built from TRBV19 and TRBJ1-2; D gene unclear. CDR3 length equals 11 residues. Germline CDR1 reads LNHDA; CDR2 reads SQIVND (reference sequence). V lost 5 bases and J lost 1, with 2 bases in between. In nucleotides, the CDR3 is TGTGCCAGTAGTCTTAACTATGGCTACACCTTC. This translates into CASSLNYGYTF.

The rearrangement joins TRBV28 to TRBJ2-1; 7 positions match TRBD2. Looked up from germline, CDR1 is MDHEN and CDR2 is SYDVKM. J was trimmed by 6 bases and V by 6 bases; bases with no gene match: 11. The CDR3 is made up of 15 amino acids. CDR3 protein: CASSQSSGQTNEQFF. The CDR3 region has the DNA TGTGCCAGCAGCCAATCTAGCGGACAAACCAATGAGCAGTTCTTC.

The chain carries TRBV19 and TRBJ1-1, with 10 nucleotides matching TRBD1. The ends lost 6 bases at V and 5 bases at J; junction bases unmatched: 3. CDR3 length: 13 amino acids. Looked up from germline, CDR1 is LNHDA and CDR2 is SQIVND (reference sequence). CDR3 DNA: TGTGCCAGTAGAGACAGGGGGCATACTGAAGCTTTCTTT. Protein sequence: CASRDRGHTEAFF.

The rearrangement uses TRBV6-5 and TRBJ2-7; D gene uncertain. This CDR3 has 13 amino acids. V lost 5 bases and J 1 base, leaving 9 bases between the germline ends. CDR1 and CDR2 from the germline V gene are MNHEY and SVGAGI. The CDR3 DNA reads TGTGCCAGCAGTCCCGGGTCATCCTACGAGCAGTACTTC. Its protein is CASSPGSSYEQYF.

The chain joins TRBV7-2 to TRBJ1-6; D uncertain. The germline CDR1 and CDR2 sequences are SGHTA and FQGNSA. This CDR3 has 15 amino acids. Between the trimmed V and J ends, which lost 5 bases and 9 bases, there was a span of 17 bases. Here the CDR3 reads CASSLDLEVFSPLHF. The CDR3 DNA sequence: TGTGCCAGCAGCCTAGATCTTGAGGTTTTTTCACCCCTCCACTTT. Drawing the rest from reference TRBV7-2 and TRBJ1-6, the complete variable domain is GAGVSQSPSNKVTEKGKDVELRCDPISGHTALYWYRQSLGQGLEFLIYFQGNSAPDKSGLPSDRFSAERTGGSVSTLTIQRTQQEDSAVYLCASSLDLEVFSPLHFGNGTRLTVT.

The chain recombines TRBV7-2 with TRBJ2-7, with 10 bases matching TRBD2. V dropped 5 bases and J dropped 4; count of bases not matched to a gene: 11. The V gene's germline CDR1 is SGHTA and CDR2 FQGNSA. The CDR3 extends over 16 amino acids. The CDR3 spells CASSHPPSGSGYEQYF. In DNA, the CDR3 is TGTGCCAGCAGCCACCCCCCTAGCGGGAGTGGGTACGAGCAGTACTTC.

This sequence joins TRBV10-2 and TRBJ2-2; TRBD1 agrees at 8 bases. CDR3 length: 15 amino acids. The germline V gene encodes CDR1 WSHSY and CDR2 SAAADI. V shed 9 bases and J 4 bases; nucleotides not matched to a gene: 10. CDR3 sequence reads: CASKSGQESTGELFF. Written as DNA, the CDR3 is TGCGCCAGTAAATCGGGACAGGAGAGCACCGGGGAGCTGTTTTTT.

The V gene is TRBV6-2 or TRBV6-3, the J gene TRBJ2-2; tentatively, D is TRBD1 (5 bases). Trimming stripped 4 bases from V and 3 bases from J, with 15 bases between. The CDR3 is 16 residues long. CDR1 and CDR2 from the germline V gene are MNHEY and SVGEGT. The CDR3 region has the DNA TGTGCCAGCAGTTGGAAGGGGCGACAATACACCGGGGAGCTGTTTTTT. It is translated as CASSWKGRQYTGELFF.

This chain connects TRBV6-5 to TRBJ2-3, with TRBD2 matching 12 bases. V shed 6 bases, J shed 5 bases, and the junction held 3 bases outside the gene matches. The CDR3 contains 14 residues. Germline V CDR1 and CDR2: MNHEY, SVGAGI. The CDR3 here is CASSKTSGGDTQYF. The CDR3 DNA reads TGTGCCAGCAGCAAGACTAGCGGGGGAGATACGCAGTATTTT.

This chain links TRBV2 with TRBJ2-2; D not certain. V lost 4 bases and J lost 2, with 11 bases in between. Per germline, CDR1 SNHLY and CDR2 FYNNEI. The CDR3 length is 15 residues. The chain's CDR3 is CASSVQQINTGELFF. CDR3 bases: TGTGCCAGCAGTGTACAGCAGATCAACACCGGGGAGCTGTTTTTT.

The V gene is TRBV7-2, the J gene TRBJ1-6, with 7 positions matching TRBD1. V shed 3 bases, J shed 3 bases, and the junction held 2 bases outside the gene matches. The CDR3 is 15 amino acids. Germline CDR1 is SGHTA and CDR2 is FQGNSA. CDR3 amino acids: CASSFRDSYNSPLHF. Written as DNA, the CDR3 is TGTGCCAGCAGCTTCCGGGACAGCTATAATTCACCCCTCCACTTT.

This chain joins TRBV2 and TRBJ2-7; maybe TRBD2 (6 bases). There are 15 residues in the CDR3. The V gene's germline CDR1 is SNHLY and CDR2 FYNNEI. V was pared by 9 bases and J by 5 bases, with 23 bases between. The CDR3 loop is CASAGTGVIWHEQYF. For the CDR3, the DNA is TGTGCCAGTGCTGGGACGGGAGTAATATGGCACGAGCAGTACTTC.

The genes are TRBV6-5 and TRBJ2-5; TRBD1 aligns across 8 bases. V was pared by 4 bases and J by 5 bases, with 6 bases of the junction left unmatched. Looked up from germline, CDR1 is MNHEY and CDR2 is SVGAGI. The CDR3 has 14 residues. CDR3 nucleotide sequence: TGTGCCAGCAGTTCACGACAGGGGTGGGAGACCCAGTACTTC. It is translated as CASSSRQGWETQYF.

The chain links TRBV12-3 or TRBV12-4 to TRBJ1-5; D remains unclear. The germline V and J ends were trimmed by 3 bases and 5 bases, with 8 bases remaining between them. This CDR3 is 13 amino acids long. For the CDR3, the DNA is TGTGCCAGCAGTTTTCGCTCGGATCAGCCCCAGCATTTT. As protein: CASSFRSDQPQHF.

The J gene is TRBJ1-1, the V gene TRBV6-4; D uncertain. V shed 6 bases and J shed 0 bases, with 11 bases lying between them. CDR1 and CDR2 from the germline V gene are MRHNA and SNTAGT. The CDR3 loop spans 14 amino acids. The CDR3 DNA reads TGTGCCAGCAGAGACGTACATGTGAACACTGAAGCTTTCTTT. It specifies CASRDVHVNTEAFF.

The CDR3 nucleotides read TGTGCCAGCAGCACTGACAGGGCGCTTCTCGCCAAAAACATTCAGTACTTC. Protein product: CASSTDRALLAKNIQYF. The chain couples TRBV11-2 to TRBJ2-4, with 7 positions matching TRBD1. The CDR3 sequence is 17 residues long. V trimming: 5 bases; J trimming: 1 base; junction bases outside the gene matches: 11. In germline, CDR1 is SGHAT, CDR2 FQNNGV.

This clone showed up just a few times. This sequence joins TRBV5-1 and TRBJ2-2; no definite D call. Germline V gene sequence: CDR1 SGHRS, CDR2 YFSETQ. The ends were cut back, 4 bases at V and 1 base at J, with 8 bases in the middle. The CDR3 runs to 14 residues. The DNA of the CDR3 is TGCGCCAGCAGCGGAACAGAGAACACCGGGGAGCTGTTTTTT. This codes for CASSGTENTGELFF.

The chain's CDR3 is CASSGRRGAGELFF. In DNA, the CDR3 is TGTGCCAGCAGCGGTCGACGGGGTGCCGGGGAGCTGTTTTTT. V and J are TRBV7-2 and TRBJ2-2; D is possibly TRBD2 (5 bases). Germline V gene sequence: CDR1 SGHTA, CDR2 FQGNSA. Trimming stripped 5 bases from V and 6 bases from J, with 13 bases between. The CDR3 is 14 residues long.

The rearrangement links TRBV6-1 to TRBJ2-7, with a weak D call TRBD2 (6 bases). CDR3 length equals 14 residues. The germline gives CDR1 MNHNS, CDR2 SASEGT. V was trimmed by 6 bases and J by 3 bases, leaving 15 bases between them. CDR3 residues: CASSPRRALYEQYF. The CDR3 DNA reads as TGTGCCAGCAGCCCCCGGAGGGCCCTCTACGAGCAGTACTTC.

This clone appeared once. This chain joins TRBV3-1 (or the pseudogene TRBV3-2) and TRBJ2-1; D possibly corresponds to TRBD2 (5 bases). Germline lookup yields CDR1 LGHDT and CDR2 YNNKEL (reference sequence). The V gene lost 4 bases and the J gene lost 6 bases, with 16 bases spanning the gap. The CDR3 totals 15 residues. This CDR3 is CASSLRSPSPNEQFF. The CDR3 coding sequence is TGTGCCAGCAGCCTTAGATCCCCTAGCCCCAATGAGCAGTTCTTC.

The CDR3 loop reads CASSYSMLAGGSYNEQFF. The CDR3 bases are TGTGCCAGCAGTTACTCGATGCTAGCGGGAGGATCCTACAATGAGCAGTTCTTC. The chain carries TRBV6-2 or TRBV6-3 and TRBJ2-1; 11 bases line up with TRBD2. With V trimmed by 0 bases and J by 1 base, 5 bases remained unmatched. The CDR3 extends over 18 amino acids. Germline V gene sequence: CDR1 MNHEY, CDR2 SVGEGT.

This chain links TRBV7-2 with TRBJ2-1; TRBD1 might be the D (5 bases). V lost 5 bases and J lost 3, with 14 bases in between. This CDR3 comprises 15 residues. Germline V gene sequence: CDR1 SGHTA, CDR2 FQGNSA. CDR3 sequence reads: CASSTARDSYNEQFF. CDR3 bases: TGTGCCAGCAGCACCGCCCGAGACAGCTACAATGAGCAGTTCTTC.

The V call is TRBV30, the J call TRBJ1-1; no reliable D call. The ends were cut back, 2 bases at V and 5 bases at J, with 12 bases in the middle. Germline assignment: CDR1 GTSNPN and CDR2 SVGIG (reference sequence). The CDR3 spans 13 residues. The CDR3 sequence is CAWSLQARTEAFF. The CDR3 DNA sequence: TGTGCCTGGAGTCTCCAGGCGAGAACTGAAGCTTTCTTT.

This clone showed up just a few times. CDR3: CASSIQGRSTDTQYF. CDR3 sequence (DNA): TGTGCCAGTAGCATACAGGGTCGGAGCACAGATACGCAGTATTTT. This chain links TRBV19 with TRBJ2-3, with a possible D match to TRBD1 (6 bases). This CDR3 comprises 15 residues. Germline values: CDR1 LNHDA, CDR2 SQIVND (reference sequence). Between the trimmed V and J ends, which lost 6 bases and 0 bases, there was a span of 13 bases.

This clone appeared once. This sequence joins TRBV29-1 and TRBJ2-3; 7 nucleotides align to TRBD1. V trimming: 5 bases; J trimming: 0 bases; junction bases outside the gene matches: 5. Germline CDR1 and CDR2: SQVTM and ANQGSEA. The CDR3 totals 14 residues. CDR3 bases: TGCAGCGTTAGACAGGGCACTAGCACAGATACGCAGTATTTT. The encoded protein is CSVRQGTSTDTQYF.

This rearrangement joins TRBV19 to TRBJ2-1; the D gene is possibly TRBD2 (6 bases). V gave up 5 bases and J gave up 3 bases, with 14 bases separating them. This CDR3 has 15 residues. The V gene's germline CDR1 is LNHDA and CDR2 SQIVND (reference sequence). The CDR3 sequence is CASSPRGGNYNEQFF. CDR3 DNA: TGTGCCAGTAGTCCTAGGGGCGGGAACTACAATGAGCAGTTCTTC.

The chain recombines TRBV5-1 with TRBJ2-2; 9 bases map to TRBD2. The V gene end was trimmed by 1 base and the J gene end by 4 bases; junction bases not matched to a gene: 11. CDR1 is SGHRS and CDR2 is YFSETQ in the germline V gene. CDR3 size: 18 residues. The CDR3 DNA sequence: TGCGCCAGCAGCTTGAGTTTAGCGGGAGTTTTCGGCACCGGGGAGCTGTTTTTT. Its protein is CASSLSLAGVFGTGELFF.

The J gene is TRBJ2-1, the V gene TRBV18, with 7 bases matching TRBD2. J gave up 2 bases and V 3 bases, and 10 bases lay outside the gene matches. The CDR3 has 17 residues. The germline V gene has CDR1 KGHSH and CDR2 LQKENI. The CDR3 sequence is CASSPLSLGGTYNEQFF. Written as DNA, the CDR3 is TGTGCCAGCTCACCCTTGTCTTTGGGGGGGACCTACAATGAGCAGTTCTTC.

V is TRBV2 and J is TRBJ1-5; a weak D match, TRBD1 (6 bases). The CDR3 length is 15 residues. Deletions cut 6 bases from V and 0 bases from J, with 12 bases between. Germline-derived CDR1 and CDR2 are SNHLY and FYNNEI. DNA of the CDR3: TGTGCCAGCAGGAGGACAGCCTCTAGCAATCAGCCCCAGCATTTT. This gives the protein CASRRTASSNQPQHF.

The chain joins TRBV27 to TRBJ2-7, with 8 positions matching TRBD1. The CDR3 extends over 14 amino acids. Germline CDR1 MNHEY, CDR2 SMNVEV (reference sequence). V lost 7 bases to trimming and J lost 0 bases; unmatched junction nucleotides: 5. The CDR3 DNA reads TGTGCCAGCAACCGGGACAGGCACTCCTACGAGCAGTACTTC. Translated, it gives CASNRDRHSYEQYF.

The chain links TRBV29-1 to TRBJ2-6, with D unclear. V shed 6 bases and J shed 0 bases, with 3 bases lying between them. This CDR3 comprises 12 residues. In germline, CDR1 is SQVTM, CDR2 ANQGSEA. The CDR3 DNA reads TGCAGCGTGAGCTCTGGGGCCAACGTCCTGACTTTC. Its translation is CSVSSGANVLTF.